A selection of T cell receptor beta chains follows, all from one sample in a study of blood T cells in healthy people across ages. TCRdb re-analysed the 5' RACE reads in MiXCR, keeping a single row per CDR3 protein. The data hold 600,000 or so distinct CDR3 sequences, with approximately 30% observed a single time. The sequenced material came from blood. These receptors were taken from a woman of 80 years or more in good health. Both conserved end residues are trimmed from each CDR3. Each record gives: V gene, CDR3 length, D gene, CDR3 protein. The D gene is left open where the match is weak.

>TRBV28|10|NA
AIRGRPYEQY
>TRBV3-1|14|NA
ASSQVGQGTYNEQF
>TRBV2|14|NA
ASSEEGSGNNYGYT
>TRBV5-1|13|TRBD1
ASSLEGQGSSPLH
>TRBV6-1|15|TRBD2
ASSEAGGSGGTDTQY
>TRBV5-1|15|TRBD1
ASSPFRATGNFDEQF
>TRBV30|13|NA
AWSVTRGVGDTQY
>TRBV3-1|11|NA
ASSPLGGGELF
>TRBV5-6|13|NA
ASSLLASGVTEAF
>TRBV6-2/TRBV6-3|14|NA
ASSFPSTREANVLT
>TRBV29-1|11|NA
SVRVTGRGELF
>TRBV27|15|NA
ASSTRFERDTNQPQH
>TRBV18|14|NA
ASSPQTATASYEQY
>TRBV20-1|11|NA
SARSGTNEKLF
>TRBV6-6|12|NA
ASGLGQPNQPQH
>TRBV18|12|NA
ASSPVRGTYEQY
>TRBV6-1|11|NA
ASSEFGVSPLH
>TRBV12-3/TRBV12-4|12|NA
ASSFLASVDEQY
>TRBV5-1|12|TRBD1
ASSITGTGYEQY
>TRBV29-1|11|TRBD1
SARQGASEKLF
>TRBV5-1|11|NA
ASSRGSYEKLF
>TRBV6-5|12|TRBD1
ASRQTGGPYEQY
>TRBV5-1|12|TRBD1
ASRAGAGGYEQY
>TRBV20-1|12|NA
SAYAPGLSYEQY
>TRBV2|12|NA
ASSPWGRGNEQF
>TRBV10-3|14|TRBD1
APMLWTGGENTEAF
>TRBV6-2/TRBV6-3|15|NA
ASSAPQGQQAIYEQY
>TRBV7-2|13|TRBD2
ASSFKLAGNNEQF
>TRBV7-6|10|NA
ASSSRGPEQY
>TRBV30|10|NA
AWSLMSYEQY
>TRBV6-6|9|TRBD2
ASSHSGTQY
>TRBV7-9|13|TRBD2
ASSFAGSGGAEQF
>TRBV5-1|13|TRBD1
ASSLGGGAKNIQY
>TRBV9|14|NA
ASSAVGGGLGTEAF
>TRBV6-1|12|NA
ASSEFQRMGEQY
>TRBV18|14|TRBD2
ASSPPSGGYYNEQF
>TRBV5-1|15|TRBD2
ASSSLAGGISTDTQY
>TRBV12-3/TRBV12-4|13|TRBD1
ASRGTGDLNQPQH
>TRBV18|15|TRBD1
ASSAKRQGANTDTQY
>TRBV2|12|NA
ASRVGGQSTEAF
>TRBV5-1|9|NA
ASSLGDTQY
>TRBV6-2/TRBV6-3|13|NA
ASIDGAGVNQPQH
>TRBV4-3|15|TRBD1
ASSQDLIRDSFSGYT
>TRBV29-1|9|NA
SAFRDRGYT
>TRBV9|11|NA
ASSVEGSETQY
>TRBV2|15|TRBD2
ANTRSGLAGARGTQY
>TRBV7-2|13|TRBD2
ASSLAPSGGYEQY
>TRBV4-2|14|TRBD1
ASSQYGQGGTGELF
>TRBV20-1|13|NA
GATPGLELTDTQY
>TRBV5-1|14|NA
ASSFQSGTSTDTQY
>TRBV30|11|NA
AWSVVDTGELF
>TRBV30|13|TRBD2
AWNSGGGWIDEQY
>TRBV6-2/TRBV6-3|11|NA
ASSDTLPETQY
>TRBV5-4|12|NA
ASSWGQETNRYT
>TRBV7-8|13|TRBD1
ASSRRTGNNQSQN
>TRBV7-9|11|NA
ASSLVYSETQY
>TRBV27|12|NA
ATRGPVWESEQF
>TRBV9|16|NA
ASSSAGSLLGSNQPQH